A selection of T cell receptor beta chains follows, all from one sample in a study of ipilimumab plus nivolumab after autologous stem cell transplantation. Libraries were prepared by immunoSEQ multiplex PCR; TCRdb keeps only in-frame clonotypes and omits some of them. The sample has around 12,000 clones; 73% are singletons. Sample: PBMCs, taken in a trial of ipilimumab plus nivolumab as post-transplant consolidation. The receptors shown here come from a male donor with diffuse large B-cell lymphoma. The CDR3 runs from the conserved cysteine through the conserved F or W. Each record gives: J gene, D gene, V gene, clone size, CDR3 DNA, CDR3 protein. A D gene is named only where the DNA matches it firmly. The listing skips clone size in some rows; elsewhere it reads once, few, many or a size class.

J: TRBJ2-7; D: .; V: TRBV6-5; size: .; DNA: TGTGCCAGCAGACCTACAGGGGGGGCCTACGAGCAGTACTTC; CDR3: CASRPTGGAYEQYF
J: TRBJ2-3; D: TRBD1; V: TRBV29-1; size: .; DNA: TGCAGCGTTAGGGACAGCCGATCGCAGTATTTT; CDR3: CSVRDSRSQYF
J: TRBJ2-5; D: TRBD1; V: TRBV28; size: .; DNA: TGTGCCAGCAGCGCTGACAGGGGTCATCAAGAGACCCAGTACTTC; CDR3: CASSADRGHQETQYF
J: TRBJ2-6; D: .; V: TRBV18; size: .; DNA: TGTGCCAGCTCACCAACCGCAGGAGCAGGGGTAGGGGCCAACGTCCTGACTTTC; CDR3: CASSPTAGAGVGANVLTF
J: TRBJ1-2; D: .; V: TRBV30; size: .; DNA: TGTGCCTGGAGTTTAGGGCAGCCATCCTATGGCTACACCTTC; CDR3: CAWSLGQPSYGYTF
J: TRBJ1-1; D: TRBD1; V: TRBV19; size: .; DNA: TGTGCCAGTACTGTAGAGGACAGGAGGAACACTGAAGCTTTCTTT; CDR3: CASTVEDRRNTEAFF
J: TRBJ1-2; D: .; V: TRBV5-8; size: .; DNA: TGTGCCAGCAGCTTCGGTGCGGGCCGAGGCTACACCTTC; CDR3: CASSFGAGRGYTF
J: TRBJ1-5; D: .; V: TRBV6-6; size: .; DNA: TGTGCCAGCTCGGGGGTGAGCAATCAGCCCCAGCATTTT; CDR3: CASSGVSNQPQHF
J: TRBJ1-5; D: .; V: TRBV2; size: few; DNA: TGTGCCAGCAGTGCCGATACCAATCAGCCCCAGCATTTT; CDR3: CASSADTNQPQHF
J: TRBJ1-1; D: .; V: TRBV2; size: .; DNA: TGTGCCAGCAGGGGGACAAACACTGAAGCTTTCTTT; CDR3: CASRGTNTEAFF
J: TRBJ2-7; D: .; V: TRBV6-1; size: .; DNA: TGTGCCAGCAGTGAATACGGACGGACCTACGAGCAGTACTTC; CDR3: CASSEYGRTYEQYF
J: TRBJ2-3; D: TRBD1; V: TRBV18; size: .; DNA: TGTGCCAGCTCACTGGGACAGGGCACAGATACGCAGTATTTT; CDR3: CASSLGQGTDTQYF
J: TRBJ2-4; D: TRBD1; V: TRBV30; size: .; DNA: TGTGCCTGGAGCGGTGACAGGGGTTACATTCAGTACTTC; CDR3: CAWSGDRGYIQYF
J: TRBJ2-7; D: TRBD1; V: TRBV6-6; size: .; DNA: TGTGCCAGCAGTGGGCCGGGACAGGGCTCCTACGAGCAGTACTTC; CDR3: CASSGPGQGSYEQYF
J: TRBJ2-7; D: TRBD1; V: TRBV6-6; size: .; DNA: TGTGCCAGCCTAGGGGGACAGGGGTCCCACGAGCAGTACTTC; CDR3: CASLGGQGSHEQYF
J: TRBJ2-7; D: .; V: TRBV11-2; size: .; DNA: TGTGCCAGCAGCCGAGAGCGTGCCAACTCCTACGAGCAGTACTTC; CDR3: CASSRERANSYEQYF
J: TRBJ1-1; D: .; V: TRBV7-9; size: .; DNA: TGTGCCAGCAGCTTAAGTCAGGGATCCACTGAAGCTTTCTTT; CDR3: CASSLSQGSTEAFF
J: TRBJ2-3; D: .; V: TRBV7-3; size: once; DNA: TGTGCCAGCAGCTTAGAGGCAGATACGCAGTATTTT; CDR3: CASSLEADTQYF
J: TRBJ2-6; D: .; V: TRBV9; size: .; DNA: TGTGCCAGCAGCGCCGAGCGCTCTGGGGCCAACGTCCTGACTTTC; CDR3: CASSAERSGANVLTF
J: TRBJ2-7; D: TRBD1; V: TRBV30; size: .; DNA: TGTGCCTGGAGGCGGTTAGGACAGGGGGTCTACGAGCAGTACTTC; CDR3: CAWRRLGQGVYEQYF
J: TRBJ2-3; D: TRBD2; V: TRBV11-2; size: few; DNA: TGTGCCAGCAGCTTCCCCACGGGAGGGTCTGTTACTAGCACAGATACGCAGTATTTT; CDR3: CASSFPTGGSVTSTDTQYF
J: TRBJ2-3; D: .; V: TRBV27; size: few; DNA: TGTGCCAGCAGTTTCGGTATACGGCGGATAGATACGCAGTATTTT; CDR3: CASSFGIRRIDTQYF
J: TRBJ2-6; D: TRBD1; V: TRBV11-1; size: .; DNA: TGTGCCAGCAGCTTAGCGGGACAGGGGTACGGTGGGGCCAACGTCCTGACTTTC; CDR3: CASSLAGQGYGGANVLTF
J: TRBJ1-1; D: .; V: TRBV10-2; size: .; DNA: TGCGCCAGCAGTGGACAGCCGAACACTGAAGCTTTCTTT; CDR3: CASSGQPNTEAFF
J: TRBJ1-1; D: TRBD1; V: TRBV10-3; size: .; DNA: TGTGCCATCAGACCCGGACAGGGGAACACTGAAGCTTTCTTT; CDR3: CAIRPGQGNTEAFF
J: TRBJ1-2; D: .; V: TRBV4-1; size: few; DNA: TGCGCCAGCAGCCAAGTTTGGGGGGACTATGGCTACACCTTC; CDR3: CASSQVWGDYGYTF
J: TRBJ1-1; D: .; V: TRBV10-3; size: .; DNA: TGTGCCAGCAGTTCACACCTGAACACTGAAGCTTTCTTT; CDR3: CASSSHLNTEAFF
J: TRBJ2-2; D: TRBD1; V: TRBV9; size: .; DNA: TGTGCCAGCAGCGTAGGACAGGGGTACACCGGGGAGCTGTTTTTT; CDR3: CASSVGQGYTGELFF
J: TRBJ1-4; D: .; V: TRBV19; size: .; DNA: TGTGCCAGTAACAAATTGGGGGGAAATGAAAAACTGTTTTTT; CDR3: CASNKLGGNEKLFF
J: TRBJ2-7; D: .; V: TRBV2; size: few; DNA: TGTGCCAGCAGTGACGGCATCTCCTACGAGCAGTACTTC; CDR3: CASSDGISYEQYF
J: TRBJ1-1; D: .; V: TRBV9; size: .; DNA: TGTGCCAGCAGCGTTTCGGGGGGCAGGGAGAACACTGAAGCTTTCTTT; CDR3: CASSVSGGRENTEAFF
J: TRBJ2-7; D: .; V: TRBV6-1; size: .; DNA: TGTGCCAGCAGTGAAGCAGGGAATCCGACCTACGAGCAGTACTTC; CDR3: CASSEAGNPTYEQYF
J: TRBJ2-1; D: .; V: TRBV7-3; size: .; DNA: TGTGCCAGCAGCTTAAGCAGGGATTACAATGAGCAGTTCTTC; CDR3: CASSLSRDYNEQFF
J: TRBJ2-3; D: .; V: TRBV12-5; size: once; DNA: TGTGCTAGTGGTTTGTACACTATAGATACGCAGTATTTT; CDR3: CASGLYTIDTQYF
J: TRBJ2-1; D: TRBD2; V: TRBV5-4; size: once; DNA: TGTGCCAGCAGCCCGACTAGCGGGAGTACCAATGAGCAGTTCTTC; CDR3: CASSPTSGSTNEQFF
J: TRBJ2-5; D: .; V: TRBV27; size: .; DNA: TGTGCCAGCAGTACCGCCGGGACAAGTAAAGAGACCCAGTACTTC; CDR3: CASSTAGTSKETQYF
J: TRBJ2-5; D: TRBD2; V: TRBV18; size: .; DNA: TGTGCCAGCTCATACCTTGGCCCCGGGAGGGAGACCCAGTACTTC; CDR3: CASSYLGPGRETQYF
J: TRBJ2-1; D: .; V: TRBV19; size: .; DNA: TGTGCCAGTAGTGCTGACTGGAACAATGAGCAGTTCTTC; CDR3: CASSADWNNEQFF
J: TRBJ1-1; D: TRBD1; V: TRBV7-2; size: .; DNA: TGTGCCAGCAGGGGTACAGGGGGGCCTGAAGCTTTCTTT; CDR3: CASRGTGGPEAFF
J: TRBJ2-7; D: TRBD1; V: TRBV6-5; size: .; DNA: TGTGCCAGCAGTTACTCTTCGGGACAGGGGAGATACGAGCAGTACTTC; CDR3: CASSYSSGQGRYEQYF
J: TRBJ1-1; D: .; V: TRBV5-4; size: .; DNA: TGTGCCAGCAGCTGGGCCGCAGGGGATACTGAAGCTTTCTTT; CDR3: CASSWAAGDTEAFF
J: TRBJ2-6; D: .; V: TRBV11-2; size: .; DNA: TGTGCCAGCAGCTTAGAGGGGGCTGGGGCCAACGTCCTGACTTTC; CDR3: CASSLEGAGANVLTF
J: TRBJ2-3; D: .; V: TRBV9; size: .; DNA: TGTGCCAGCAGCGTAGGCGAGTCGAGGGATACGCAGTATTTT; CDR3: CASSVGESRDTQYF
J: TRBJ1-1; D: .; V: TRBV6-5; size: .; DNA: TGTGCCAGCAGTTATAAAACGCCACATGAAGCTTTCTTT; CDR3: CASSYKTPHEAFF
J: TRBJ2-3; D: .; V: TRBV7-2; size: .; DNA: TGTGCCAGCAGCCGACAAGGTGGAGTTTCAGATACGCAGTATTTT; CDR3: CASSRQGGVSDTQYF
J: TRBJ1-4; D: .; V: TRBV4-3; size: .; DNA: TGCGCCAGCAGCCAAGCGTCAGGGTTCCCTAATGAAAAACTGTTTTTT; CDR3: CASSQASGFPNEKLFF
J: TRBJ2-7; D: TRBD1; V: TRBV7-6; size: .; DNA: TGTGCCAGCAGCCCGGGGACAGGGGATTCCTACGAGCAGTACTTC; CDR3: CASSPGTGDSYEQYF
J: TRBJ1-2; D: .; V: TRBV28; size: .; DNA: TGTGCCAGCAGTTTAATGTTTCCAAGTCAGGGCTACACCTTC; CDR3: CASSLMFPSQGYTF
J: TRBJ2-7; D: .; V: TRBV4-1; size: .; DNA: TGCGCCAGCAGCCTTCGGGACCGGGACTTCGAGCAGTACTTC; CDR3: CASSLRDRDFEQYF
J: TRBJ1-5; D: .; V: TRBV5-1; size: .; DNA: TGCGCCAGCAGCCCAGGTGGGGGCTCCCTTCAGCCCCAGCATTTT; CDR3: CASSPGGGSLQPQHF
J: TRBJ2-7; D: .; V: TRBV6-5; size: .; DNA: TGTGCCAGCAGTTACGGCAGGGGGGCCTCCTACGAGCAGTACTTC; CDR3: CASSYGRGASYEQYF
J: TRBJ2-2; D: TRBD2; V: TRBV28; size: once; DNA: TGTGCCAGCAGTTCGGGGGGGGCTGGCACCGGGGAGCTGTTTTTT; CDR3: CASSSGGAGTGELFF
J: TRBJ2-7; D: TRBD2; V: TRBV11-2; size: .; DNA: TGTGCCAGCAGCTTAGTCATTAAGGGACTAGCGGGAGCTCACTTC; CDR3: CASSLVIKGLAGAHF
J: TRBJ2-7; D: .; V: TRBV5-6; size: .; DNA: TGTGCCAGCAGTGAACAGGGAAACGAGCAGTACTTC; CDR3: CASSEQGNEQYF